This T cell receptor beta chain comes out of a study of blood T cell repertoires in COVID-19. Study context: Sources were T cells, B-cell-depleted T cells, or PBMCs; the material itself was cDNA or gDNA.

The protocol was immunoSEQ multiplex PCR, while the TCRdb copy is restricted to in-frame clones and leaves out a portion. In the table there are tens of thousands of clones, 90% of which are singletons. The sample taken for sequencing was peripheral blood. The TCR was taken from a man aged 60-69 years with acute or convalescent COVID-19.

CDR3 sequence: CASSALGADQPQHF. CDR3 sequence (DNA): TGTGCCAGCAGTGCGTTAGGGGCCGATCAGCCCCAGCATTTT. The chain employs TRBV2 and TRBJ1-5, with a tentative D call TRBD1 (5 bases). V dropped 4 bases and J dropped 5 bases, with 12 bases sitting between them. Germline loops: CDR1 SNHLY, CDR2 FYNNEI. The CDR3 contains 14 residues.